This TCR beta chain comes out of a study of cytomegalovirus exposure and HLA in healthy donors. Study outcomes and limitations: TCR beta chain V- and J-gene trimming was linked, in a later analysis, to a missense variant in DCLRE1C.

Details on this clone: No antigen is known for it.

With 60 Vbeta and 13 Jbeta primers, the PCR was carried out. Repertoires were generated with immunoSEQ multiplex PCR, while TCRdb's copy carries only in-frame clones and drops some. The sample records 98,000 or so clones, under 85% being singletons. Germline CDR1 and CDR2: MNHEY and SVGAGI. V was shortened by 8 bases and J by 5 bases, with 15 bases between the two germline ends. The CDR3 runs 13 residues. The receptor was isolated from a middle-aged man in good health and CMV-seronegative. The V gene is TRBV6-5, the J gene TRBJ2-5; D might be TRBD1 (5 bases). The sequenced material came from PBMCs. The CDR3 loop reads CASRQPGWETQYF. CDR3 in DNA: TGTGCCAGCCGTCAGCCAGGGTGGGAGACCCAGTACTTC.